The 24 T cell receptor beta chains below all came from one sample that was sequenced in a study of T cell responses to AZD1222 COVID-19 vaccine (dated by TCRdb to 2020 to 2022). Interpreted using the paper, the time point label stands for: baseline before first vaccination. The receptor library was made with the immunoSEQ multiplex PCR assay. TCRdb obtained this table from immuneACCESS and retained in-frame rearrangements with V and J assigned. These tables miss some clones; where compared with another copy, unresolved V genes account for less than half of the shortfall, and the remainder is unexplained. The sample yields fewer than 150,000 clones; 93% were counted once. The top ten clones comprise roughly 0.91% of the sample. Sequenced here: peripheral blood, sampled on day 0 of AZD1222 vaccination. The receptors were sampled from an adult in good health.

This chain joins TRBV7-6 and TRBJ2-5; D assignment may be TRBD1 or TRBD2 (5 bases each). The CDR3 is 14 amino acids. CDR1 and CDR2 (germline): SGHVS, FNYEAQ. The V end was cut by 0 bases, the J end by 5 bases, with 10 bases between. This CDR3 is CASSLAGDWETQYF. The CDR3 bases are TGTGCCAGCAGCTTAGCGGGGGATTGGGAGACCCAGTACTTC. Filled out from reference TRBV7-6 and TRBJ2-5, the complete variable domain reads GAGVSQSPRYKVTKRGQDVALRCDPISGHVSLYWYRQALGQGPEFLTYFNYEAQQDKSGLPNDRFSAERPEGSISTLTIQRTEQRDSAMYRCASSLAGDWETQYFGPGTRLLVL.

The chain employs TRBV7-9 and TRBJ1-3; D uncertain. Trimming pared 5 bases from V and 0 bases from J, leaving 8 bases between. Germline-derived CDR1 and CDR2 are SEHNR and FQNEAQ (reference sequence). There are 14 residues in the CDR3. The CDR3 region has the DNA TGTGCCAGCAGCCGTCAGACCTCTGGAAACACCATATATTTT. Protein sequence: CASSRQTSGNTIYF.

V usage is TRBV10-3 and J usage is TRBJ2-1, with a weak D call TRBD1 (6 bases). Between the trimmed V and J ends, which lost 4 bases and 5 bases, there was a span of 9 bases. The CDR3 totals 13 residues. Germline V gene lookup returns CDR1 ENHRY and CDR2 SYGVKD. CDR3 residues: CAISAGHDNEQFF. As DNA, the CDR3 is TGTGCCATCAGTGCGGGACACGACAATGAGCAGTTCTTC.

The chain uses TRBV21-1 and TRBJ2-1; the table assigns TRBD1, which was not confirmed against the DNA. TRBV21-1 is an annotated pseudogene. The CDR3 extends over 16 amino acids. The CDR3 is CASSKSEDRVYNEQFF. The CDR3 nucleotides read TGTGCCAGCAGCAAATCCGAGGACAGGGTTTACAATGAGCAGTTCTTC.

This chain uses TRBV7-6 with TRBJ1-1; TRBD1 is a possible D gene (5 bases). V dropped 1 base and J dropped 4 bases, with 13 bases sitting between them. Germline CDR1 is SGHVS and CDR2 is FNYEAQ. The CDR3 is made up of 15 amino acids. CDR3 sequence (DNA): TGTGCCAGCAGCTTAGGGGGGAGTGGTGGCACTGAAGCTTTCTTT. It specifies CASSLGGSGGTEAFF.

This chain links TRBV6-5 with TRBJ1-1; 8 nucleotides agree with TRBD1. The junction had 9 bases not matched to a gene; V was cut back by 8 bases and J by 1 base. Germline V CDR1 and CDR2: MNHEY, SVGAGI. The CDR3 consists of 15 residues. CDR3 DNA sequence: TGTGCCAGCTCACTCCAGGGGGCACCGAACACTGAAGCTTTCTTT. It yields the protein CASSLQGAPNTEAFF.

The chain uses TRBV24-1 and TRBJ2-1; 15 bases map to TRBD2. V dropped 5 bases and J dropped 7; count of bases not matched to a gene: 8. CDR1 is KGHDR, CDR2 SFDVKD, per germline. This CDR3 contains 17 residues. The CDR3 nucleotides are TGTGCCACCAGTGCGGGGACTAGCGGGGGGACTTTTAATGAGCAGTTCTTC. This gives the protein CATSAGTSGGTFNEQFF.

In DNA, the CDR3 is TGTGCCAGCACCCTTGGACAGTTTGGTTGGACTGAAGCTTTCTTT. Its translation is CASTLGQFGWTEAFF. The chain is built from TRBV5-4 and TRBJ1-1; D perhaps matches TRBD1 (6 bases). Trimming cost V 6 bases and J 5 bases, with 20 bases left between them. This CDR3 comprises 15 residues. Germline CDR1 and CDR2: SGHNT and YYREEE (reference sequence).

The rearrangement uses TRBV6-5 and TRBJ1-1; perhaps TRBD1 as D (5 bases). From germline, CDR1 is MNHEY and CDR2 SVGAGI. V dropped 2 bases and J dropped 3 bases, with 16 bases sitting between them. The CDR3 is made up of 16 amino acids. In DNA form, the CDR3 reads TGTGCCAGCAGTTACGGGGCAGGGAATTTTCACACTGAAGCTTTCTTT. This sequence encodes CASSYGAGNFHTEAFF.

The chain uses TRBV15 and TRBJ2-3; TRBD2 matches at 13 bases. The V gene's germline CDR1 is LNHNV and CDR2 YYDKDF (reference sequence). J gave up 2 bases and V 4 bases, and 3 bases lay outside the gene matches. The CDR3 is 16 residues long. This chain's CDR3 is CATSNGTSGDTDTQYF. The CDR3 nucleotides read TGTGCCACCAGCAATGGGACTAGCGGGGACACAGATACGCAGTATTTT.

V and J are TRBV6-1 and TRBJ1-3; no firm D call. Germline CDR1 MNHNS, CDR2 SASEGT. V dropped 3 bases and J dropped 0 bases, with 12 bases sitting between them. The CDR3 runs 16 residues. In DNA, the CDR3 is TGTGCCAGCAGTGAGATGACGTTGAGCTCTGGAAACACCATATATTTT. Translation: CASSEMTLSSGNTIYF.

This clone has just one count. The chain is built from TRBV4-1 and TRBJ1-6, with D possibly TRBD1 on 6 matching bases. CDR3 length: 16 amino acids. Germline loops: CDR1 MGHRA, CDR2 YSYEKL. V lost 0 bases and J lost 5, with 11 bases in between. The CDR3 is CASSQETQGNNSPLHF. CDR3 bases: TGCGCCAGCAGCCAAGAAACACAGGGAAATAATTCACCCCTCCACTTT.

The chain couples TRBV30 to TRBJ2-3; the D gene could be TRBD1 or TRBD2 (5 bases each). Germline V lookup: CDR1 GTSNPN, CDR2 SVGIG (reference sequence). Trimming took off 3 bases at V and 3 bases at J, with 16 bases between the two ends. This CDR3 has 15 residues. The CDR3 DNA reads as TGTGCCTGGAGAAGGGGCAGGGACGGAACAGATACGCAGTATTTT. It encodes CAWRRGRDGTDTQYF.

The chain combines TRBV5-1 with TRBJ2-5; D is perhaps TRBD2 (5 bases). This CDR3 region has 13 residues. V was shortened by 0 bases and J by 5 bases, with 8 bases between the two germline ends. The V gene's germline CDR1 is SGHRS and CDR2 YFSETQ. CDR3 bases: TGCGCCAGCAGCTTGGTGCCGGGGGAGACCCAGTACTTC. Translation gives CASSLVPGETQYF. Using reference TRBV5-1 and TRBJ2-5 for the parts outside the CDR3, the full variable domain is KAGVTQTPRYLIKTRGQQVTLSCSPISGHRSVSWYQQTPGQGLQFLFEYFSETQRNKGNFPGRFSGRQFSNSRSEMNVSTLELGDSALYLCASSLVPGETQYFGPGTRLLVL.

The rearrangement uses TRBV7-3 and TRBJ2-3; 8 bases fit TRBD1. V lost 3 bases and J lost 0; bases outside the gene matches: 2. The CDR3 is 15 residues long. Germline CDR1 is SGHTA and CDR2 is FQGTGA. CDR3 coding DNA: TGTGCCAGCAGCTTGACAGGGGCCAGCACAGATACGCAGTATTTT. Translated, it gives CASSLTGASTDTQYF. Based on the CDR3 plus reference TRBV7-3 and TRBJ2-3, the full variable domain is GAGVSQTPSNKVTEKGKYVELRCDPISGHTALYWYRQSLGQGPEFLIYFQGTGAADDSGLPNDRFFAVRPEGSVSTLKIQRTERGDSAVYLCASSLTGASTDTQYFGPGTRLTVL.

This clone was counted once. The chain combines TRBV6-2 or TRBV6-3 with TRBJ2-5; D tentatively fits TRBD1 or TRBD2 (5 bases each). This CDR3 region has 13 residues. V was clipped by 2 bases and J by 4 bases, with 8 bases between them. CDR1 is MNHEY, CDR2 SVGEGT, per germline. CDR3 coding DNA: TGTGCCAGCAGTTACAGAGGGGTAGAGACCCAGTACTTC. Residues: CASSYRGVETQYF.

The V gene is TRBV6-2 or TRBV6-3, the J gene TRBJ2-7; 11 bases fit TRBD1. CDR1 and CDR2 (germline): MNHEY, SVGEGT. The J segment lost 2 bases and the V segment lost 6 bases, leaving 12 bases of the junction unmatched. The CDR3 is 17 residues long. The CDR3 loop is CASSRNPGTGGTYEQYF. The CDR3 DNA follows: TGTGCCAGCAGCCGTAACCCCGGGACAGGGGGGACCTACGAGCAGTACTTC.

This chain connects TRBV11-2 to TRBJ2-2; no clear D gene. The V end lost 5 bases, the J end lost 4 bases, and 8 bases lay between the germline ends. From germline, CDR1 is SGHAT and CDR2 FQNNGV. CDR3 length equals 13 residues. The CDR3 bases are TGTGCCAGCAGCCTTCGAATCACCGGGGAGCTGTTTTTT. Encoded protein: CASSLRITGELFF.

The chain recombines TRBV2 with TRBJ1-6, with TRBD1 identical over 7 bases. The trim removed 3 bases at V and 7 bases at J, leaving 6 bases unmatched. CDR3 length: 15 residues. The germline gives CDR1 SNHLY, CDR2 FYNNEI. This CDR3 is CASSELGQLNSPLHF. The CDR3 region has the DNA TGTGCCAGCAGTGAGCTGGGACAGCTAAATTCACCCCTCCACTTT.

This clone was seen once. The chain links TRBV6-5 to TRBJ2-2; no firm D call. CDR1 and CDR2 from the germline V gene are MNHEY and SVGAGI. The CDR3 sequence is 13 residues long. The V and J ends lost 0 bases and 5 bases respectively, with 4 bases between them. The DNA of the CDR3 is TGTGCCAGCAGTTACTCAGAAACCGGGGAGCTGTTTTTT. Encoded protein: CASSYSETGELFF.

This chain connects TRBV6-1 to TRBJ1-5, with 8 positions matching TRBD1. J gave up 6 bases and V 4 bases, and 20 bases lay outside the gene matches. CDR3 length: 19 residues. Germline loops: CDR1 MNHNS, CDR2 SASEGT. The DNA for the CDR3 is TGTGCCAGCAGTGTGGGACAGGAGGCCGGCCGGTCCGCCGGTCAGCCCCAGCATTTT. The encoded protein is CASSVGQEAGRSAGQPQHF.

The chain links TRBV7-9 to TRBJ1-5; maybe TRBD1 (6 bases). Germline lookup yields CDR1 SEHNR and CDR2 FQNEAQ (reference sequence). The V and J ends lost 5 bases and 7 bases respectively, with 12 bases between them. The length of the CDR3 is 13 residues. DNA for the CDR3: TGTGCCAGCAGCCTACAGGGCGGACAGCCCCAGCATTTT. This gives the protein CASSLQGGQPQHF.

This chain connects TRBV5-1 to TRBJ1-2; 11 positions match TRBD1. CDR1 is SGHRS, CDR2 YFSETQ, per germline. The CDR3 runs 15 residues. V lost 0 bases and J lost 4; bases outside the gene matches: 2. The CDR3, as DNA: TGCGCCAGCAGCTTGGAGGGGACAGGGGGCTATGGCTACACCTTC. It codes for CASSLEGTGGYGYTF.

This chain uses TRBV29-1 with TRBJ1-5; D perhaps matches TRBD1 (6 bases). The CDR3 contains 13 residues. CDR1 SQVTM and CDR2 ANQGSEA come from the germline V gene. For the CDR3, the DNA is TGCACCTGGAGGGGGGTAAGCAATCAGCCCCAGCATTTT. It encodes CTWRGVSNQPQHF.